The clone carrying this T cell receptor (beta chain) was seen ten or more times. Its target is not known. The CDR3 runs 16 residues. CDR1 is SGHRS and CDR2 is YFSETQ in the germline V gene. The trim removed 4 bases at V and 6 bases at J, leaving 13 bases unmatched. This record comes from a study of T cells in Graves' hyperthyroidism and ophthalmopathy. Across the study: Staff took peripheral blood when the initial diagnosis was made, before any treatment began.

The investigators amplified TCR beta CDR3 regions from RNA transcripts. HTBI primers drove first-round RT-PCR of the TCR CDR3. TCRdb redid the calling of the multiplex PCR reads with MiXCR, one entry per CDR3 protein. There are fewer than 450,000 distinct CDR3 sequences in the sample; 11% to 15% occur only once, and approximately 29% lies in the top ten. The study's findings and limits: Most thyroid-expanded clonotypes above 0.001 were also found in blood.

The rearrangement uses TRBV5-1 and TRBJ1-2; 9 nucleotides match TRBD1. Material: blood. This sequence originates from a man aged 50-59 years with Graves' ophthalmopathy. The CDR3 protein is CASSLLPGTGRNGYTF. The CDR3 coding sequence is TGCGCCAGCAGCCTGTTACCCGGGACAGGGAGGAATGGCTACACCTTC.